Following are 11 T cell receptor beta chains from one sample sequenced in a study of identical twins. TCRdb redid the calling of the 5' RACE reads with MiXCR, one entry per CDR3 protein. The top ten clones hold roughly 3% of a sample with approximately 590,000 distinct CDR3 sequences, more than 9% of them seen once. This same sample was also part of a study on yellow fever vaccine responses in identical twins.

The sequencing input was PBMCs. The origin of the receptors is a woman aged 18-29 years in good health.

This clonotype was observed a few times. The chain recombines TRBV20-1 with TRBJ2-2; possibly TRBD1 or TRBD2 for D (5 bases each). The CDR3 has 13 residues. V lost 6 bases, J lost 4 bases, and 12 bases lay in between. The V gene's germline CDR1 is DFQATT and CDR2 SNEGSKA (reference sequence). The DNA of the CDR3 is TGCAGTGCCCAGAGTGGGACCACCGGGGAGCTGTTTTTT. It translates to CSAQSGTTGELFF.

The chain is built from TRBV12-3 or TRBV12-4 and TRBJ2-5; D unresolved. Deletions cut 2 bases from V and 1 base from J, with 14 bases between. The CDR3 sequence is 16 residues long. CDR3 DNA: TGTGCCAGCAGTTTATTTAGCTGGCAGGCCCAAGAGACCCAGTACTTC. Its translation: CASSLFSWQAQETQYF.

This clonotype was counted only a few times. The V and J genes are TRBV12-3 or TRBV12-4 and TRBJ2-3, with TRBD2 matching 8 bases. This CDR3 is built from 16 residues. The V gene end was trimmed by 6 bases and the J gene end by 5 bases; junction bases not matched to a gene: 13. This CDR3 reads CASSPVGGGYGDTQYF. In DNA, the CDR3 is TGTGCCAGCAGCCCCGTCGGCGGGGGGTATGGAGATACGCAGTATTTT.

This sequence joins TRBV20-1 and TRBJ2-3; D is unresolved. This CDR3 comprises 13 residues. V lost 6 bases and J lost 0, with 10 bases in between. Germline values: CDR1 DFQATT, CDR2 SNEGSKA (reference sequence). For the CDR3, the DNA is TGCAGTGCCGAAAGAACTAGCACAGATACGCAGTATTTT. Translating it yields CSAERTSTDTQYF.

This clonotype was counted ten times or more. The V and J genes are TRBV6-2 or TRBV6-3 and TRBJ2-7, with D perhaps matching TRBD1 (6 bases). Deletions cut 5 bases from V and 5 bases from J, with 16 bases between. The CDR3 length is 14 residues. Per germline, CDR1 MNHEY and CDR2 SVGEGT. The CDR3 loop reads CASSQPWGLDEQYF. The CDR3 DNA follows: TGTGCCAGCAGTCAACCTTGGGGGCTCGACGAGCAGTACTTC.

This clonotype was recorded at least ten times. This chain's CDR3 is CSASPSGTFTADEQFF. Here the CDR3 DNA reads TGCAGTGCTAGTCCCTCCGGGACCTTTACGGCCGATGAGCAGTTCTTC. The gene calls are TRBV20-1 and TRBJ2-1; perhaps D is TRBD1 or TRBD2 (5 bases each). V shed 3 bases and J shed 8 bases, with 23 bases lying between them. The CDR3 length is 16 residues. Germline V gene data show CDR1 as DFQATT and CDR2 as SNEGSKA (reference sequence).

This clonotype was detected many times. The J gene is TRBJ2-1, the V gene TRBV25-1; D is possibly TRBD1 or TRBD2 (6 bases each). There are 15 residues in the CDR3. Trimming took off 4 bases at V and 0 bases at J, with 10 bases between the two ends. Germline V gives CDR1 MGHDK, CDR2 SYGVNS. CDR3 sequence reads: CASSGGGLSYNEQFF. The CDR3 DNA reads TGTGCCAGCAGTGGAGGGGGGCTCTCCTACAATGAGCAGTTCTTC. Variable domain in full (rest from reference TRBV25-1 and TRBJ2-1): EADIYQTPRYLVIGTGKKITLECSQTMGHDKMYWYQQDPGMELHLIHYSYGVNSTEKGDLSSESTVSRIRTEHFPLTLESARPSHTSQYLCASSGGGLSYNEQFFGPGTRLTVL.

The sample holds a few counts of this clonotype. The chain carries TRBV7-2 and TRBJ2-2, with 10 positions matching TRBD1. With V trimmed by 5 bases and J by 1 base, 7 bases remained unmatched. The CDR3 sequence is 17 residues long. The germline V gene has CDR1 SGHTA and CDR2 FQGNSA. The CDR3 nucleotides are TGTGCCAGCAGCCTTACACGGGACAGGGGGAACACCGGGGAGCTGTTTTTT. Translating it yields CASSLTRDRGNTGELFF.

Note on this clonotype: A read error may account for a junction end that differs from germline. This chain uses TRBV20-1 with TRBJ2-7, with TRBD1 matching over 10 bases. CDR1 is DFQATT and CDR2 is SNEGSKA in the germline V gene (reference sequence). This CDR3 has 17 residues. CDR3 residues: CCARKFQDRGASYEQYF. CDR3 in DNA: TGCTGTGCTAGAAAATTTCAGGACAGGGGGGCCTCCTACGAGCAGTACTTC.

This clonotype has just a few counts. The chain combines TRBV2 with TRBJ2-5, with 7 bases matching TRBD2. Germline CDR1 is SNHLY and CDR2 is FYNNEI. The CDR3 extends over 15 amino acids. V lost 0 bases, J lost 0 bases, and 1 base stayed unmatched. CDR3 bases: TGTGCCAGCAGTGAAGCGGGGGGGAACCAAGAGACCCAGTACTTC. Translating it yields CASSEAGGNQETQYF.

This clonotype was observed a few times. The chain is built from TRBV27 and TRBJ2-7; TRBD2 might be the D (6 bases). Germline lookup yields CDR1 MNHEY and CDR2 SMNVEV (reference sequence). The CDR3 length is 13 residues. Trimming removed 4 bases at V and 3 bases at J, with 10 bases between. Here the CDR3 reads CASSYRDFYEQYF. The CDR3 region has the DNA TGTGCCAGCAGTTATAGGGACTTCTACGAGCAGTACTTC.